This TCR beta chain was sequenced for a study of CD8 T cells in ankylosing spondylitis. Study results and limitations: A TCR beta motif made of about 8 highly homologous variants seemed typical of ankylosing spondylitis blood.

V dropped 3 bases and J dropped 4 bases, with 16 bases sitting between them. CDR3 size: 16 residues. Germline CDR1 and CDR2: ENHRY and SYGVKD. Of note for this clonotype: Antigen unknown.

TCRdb used MiXCR to reprocess the 5' RACE reads, holding one entry per CDR3 protein. The profile shows under 850,000 distinct CDR3 sequences, roughly 19% of them singletons. The sequence was obtained from a male donor with ankylosing spondylitis. Sequenced sample: blood, either unsorted or a sorted T cell fraction (not recorded which). This sequence joins TRBV10-3 and TRBJ1-5; D remains ambiguous. The CDR3 protein is CAISDHPGPGNQPQHF. The CDR3 DNA is TGTGCCATCAGTGACCACCCGGGTCCCGGGAATCAGCCCCAGCATTTT.